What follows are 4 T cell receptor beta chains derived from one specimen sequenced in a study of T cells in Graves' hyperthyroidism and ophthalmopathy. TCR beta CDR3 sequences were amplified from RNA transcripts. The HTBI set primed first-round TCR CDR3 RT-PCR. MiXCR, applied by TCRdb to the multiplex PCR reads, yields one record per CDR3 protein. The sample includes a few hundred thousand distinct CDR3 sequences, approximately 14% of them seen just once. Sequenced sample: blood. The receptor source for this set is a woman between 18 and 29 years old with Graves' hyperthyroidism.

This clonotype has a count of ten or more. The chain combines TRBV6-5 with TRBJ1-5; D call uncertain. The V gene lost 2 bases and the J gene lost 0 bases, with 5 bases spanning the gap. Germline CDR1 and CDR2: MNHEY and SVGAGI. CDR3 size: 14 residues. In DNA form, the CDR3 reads TGTGCCAGCAGTTACACACCTAGCAATCAGCCCCAGCATTTT. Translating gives CASSYTPSNQPQHF.

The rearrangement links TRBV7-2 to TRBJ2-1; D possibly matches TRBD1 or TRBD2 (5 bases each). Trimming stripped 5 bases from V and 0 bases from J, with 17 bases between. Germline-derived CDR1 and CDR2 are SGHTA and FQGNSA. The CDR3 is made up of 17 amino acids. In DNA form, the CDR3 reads TGTGCCAGCAGCAATAGACGGGCAGGGAGCTCCTACAATGAGCAGTTCTTC. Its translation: CASSNRRAGSSYNEQFF.

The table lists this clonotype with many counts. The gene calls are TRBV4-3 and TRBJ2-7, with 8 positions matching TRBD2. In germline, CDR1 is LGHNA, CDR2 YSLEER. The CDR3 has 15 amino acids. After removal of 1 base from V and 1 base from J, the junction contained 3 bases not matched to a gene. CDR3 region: CASSQGRGESYEQYF. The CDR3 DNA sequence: TGCGCCAGCAGCCAAGGGCGGGGGGAATCCTACGAGCAGTACTTC.

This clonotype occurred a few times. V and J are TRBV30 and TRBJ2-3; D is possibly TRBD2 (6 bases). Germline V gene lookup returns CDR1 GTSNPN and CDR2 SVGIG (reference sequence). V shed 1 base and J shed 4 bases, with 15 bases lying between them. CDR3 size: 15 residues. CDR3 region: CAWSEGLAEADTQYF. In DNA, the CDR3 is TGTGCCTGGAGTGAGGGCTTAGCGGAGGCAGATACGCAGTATTTT.